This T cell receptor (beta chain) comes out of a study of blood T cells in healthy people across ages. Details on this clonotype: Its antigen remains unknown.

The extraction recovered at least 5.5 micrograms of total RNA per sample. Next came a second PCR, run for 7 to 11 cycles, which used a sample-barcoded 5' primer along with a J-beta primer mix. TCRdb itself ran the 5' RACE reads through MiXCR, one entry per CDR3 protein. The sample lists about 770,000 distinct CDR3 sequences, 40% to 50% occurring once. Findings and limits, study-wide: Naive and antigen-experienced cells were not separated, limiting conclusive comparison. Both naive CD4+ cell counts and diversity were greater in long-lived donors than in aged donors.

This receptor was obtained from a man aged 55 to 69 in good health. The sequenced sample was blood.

Here the CDR3 reads CSALTGTGYEQYF. CDR3 nucleotides: TGCAGCGCCTTAACCGGGACAGGCTACGAGCAGTACTTC. The chain recombines TRBV29-1 with TRBJ2-7; 8 positions match TRBD1. The length of the CDR3 is 13 residues. CDR1 is SQVTM, CDR2 ANQGSEA, per germline. V shed 7 bases, J shed 3 bases, and the junction held 8 bases outside the gene matches.